This T cell receptor beta chain was retrieved from a study of blood T cell repertoires in COVID-19. For the study at large: Samples representing acute and convalescent COVID-19 were sourced from the United States, Italy and Spain.

Generated by immunoSEQ multiplex PCR, the TCRdb table keeps only in-frame clones and is missing some. Counted here are about 70,000 clones, about nine tenths occurring once; the ten biggest clones make up less than 15%. CDR3 length: 14 amino acids. Looked up from germline, CDR1 is ENHRY and CDR2 is SYGVKD. V shed 2 bases and J 5 bases; nucleotides not matched to a gene: 0. The V call is TRBV10-3, the J call TRBJ2-7; 13 nucleotides align to TRBD2. Material for sequencing was peripheral blood. This TCR was sampled from a woman between 55 and 75 years old with acute or convalescent COVID-19. The CDR3 region is CAISEGLAGDEQYF. CDR3 coding DNA: TGTGCCATCAGTGAGGGACTAGCGGGGGACGAGCAGTACTTC.